The 27 T cell receptor beta chains below all came from one sample that was sequenced in a study of blood T cell repertoires in COVID-19. Generated by immunoSEQ multiplex PCR, the TCRdb table keeps only in-frame clones and is missing some. The data show 200,000 to 250,000 clones, around 80% seen once. Sequencing was performed on peripheral blood. Source of these receptors: a woman aged 80 or over with COVID-19, enrolled during active disease.

The V call is TRBV2, the J call TRBJ2-2; perhaps TRBD2 as D (5 bases). Germline V CDR1 and CDR2: SNHLY, FYNNEI. The V end lost 7 bases, the J end lost 2 bases, and 17 bases lay between the germline ends. The CDR3 loop spans 16 amino acids. CDR3 sequence: CASNRQEVRNTGELFF. The CDR3 nucleotides read TGTGCCAGCAATAGGCAGGAGGTCCGTAACACCGGGGAGCTGTTTTTT.

The chain uses TRBV2 and TRBJ1-5; 9 bases map to TRBD1. Germline assignment: CDR1 SNHLY and CDR2 FYNNEI. This CDR3 region has 13 residues. V lost 9 bases to trimming and J lost 4 bases; unmatched junction nucleotides: 4. Here the CDR3 DNA reads TGTGCCAGTACCGGGACAGGGAATCAGCCCCAGCATTTT. Translating it yields CASTGTGNQPQHF. Variable domain in full (rest from reference TRBV2 and TRBJ1-5): EPEVTQTPSHQVTQMGQEVILRCVPISNHLYFYWYRQILGQKVEFLVSFYNNEISEKSEIFDDQFSVERPDGSNFTLKIRSTKLEDSAMYFCASTGTGNQPQHFGDGTRLSIL.

The gene calls are TRBV6-1 and TRBJ1-2, with TRBD1 matching over 10 bases. Trimming cost V 4 bases and J 7 bases; bases outside gene matches: 12. Germline V gene data show CDR1 as MNHNS and CDR2 as SASEGT. CDR3 length equals 16 residues. Here the CDR3 reads CASSVTPGQGSLGYTF. The CDR3 DNA sequence: TGTGCCAGCAGTGTAACCCCGGGACAGGGGTCGCTTGGCTACACCTTC.

This clone was counted only a few times. V gene TRBV10-3 combines with J gene TRBJ2-7; possibly TRBD2 for D (6 bases). Germline CDR1 reads ENHRY; CDR2 reads SYGVKD. The length of the CDR3 is 14 residues. The V end lost 6 bases, the J end lost 5 bases, and 17 bases lay between the germline ends. Here the CDR3 DNA reads TGTGCCATCAGGCCGGGCGGGGTCAGCCACGAGCAGTACTTC. Translation: CAIRPGGVSHEQYF.

The CDR3 bases are TGTGCCAGCTCACCACAAACCGGGGAGACCCAGTACTTC. Translation gives CASSPQTGETQYF. The chain uses TRBV18 and TRBJ2-5; D is uncertain. CDR1 is KGHSH and CDR2 is LQKENI in the germline V gene. V was shortened by 1 base and J by 5 bases, with 8 bases between the two germline ends. The CDR3 totals 13 residues.

This clone was picked up a small number of times. The chain has TRBV7-3 and TRBJ2-1, with TRBD1 identical over 10 bases. Germline V gene data show CDR1 as SGHTA and CDR2 as FQGTGA. This CDR3 comprises 16 residues. Trimming at V came to 5 bases and at J to 2 bases, leaving 6 bases not matched to a gene. CDR3 amino acids: CASSPNGQGAYNEQFF. The CDR3 bases are TGTGCCAGCAGCCCCAACGGACAGGGGGCCTACAATGAGCAGTTCTTC.

The chain couples TRBV3-1 (or the pseudogene TRBV3-2) to TRBJ1-6; 8 bases line up with TRBD1. The germline CDR1 and CDR2 sequences are LGHDT and YNNKEL (reference sequence). After removal of 0 bases from V and 5 bases from J, the junction contained 9 bases not matched to a gene. This CDR3 has 18 amino acids. The CDR3 sequence is CASSQDGSGGANNSPLHF. The CDR3 nucleotides are TGTGCCAGCAGCCAAGATGGGTCAGGGGGCGCGAATAATTCACCCCTCCACTTT.

CDR3 sequence reads: CASSGRDTYTEAFF. CDR3 nucleotides: TGCGCCAGCAGCGGCCGGGACACATACACTGAAGCTTTCTTT. V and J are TRBV5-1 and TRBJ1-1; D may be TRBD1 (6 bases). This CDR3 has 14 residues. Trimming took 4 bases from V and 3 from J, leaving 13 bases between them. Germline-derived CDR1 and CDR2 are SGHRS and YFSETQ.

The chain uses TRBV19 and TRBJ1-1; the D is unclear. From germline, CDR1 is LNHDA and CDR2 SQIVND (reference sequence). V lost 5 bases and J lost 0, with 10 bases in between. The CDR3 has 14 residues. The CDR3 sequence is CASSVVTLNTEAFF. The CDR3 nucleotides read TGTGCCAGTAGTGTCGTAACATTGAACACTGAAGCTTTCTTT.

This rearrangement joins TRBV7-9 to TRBJ2-7; 14 bases are a match to TRBD2. From germline, CDR1 is SEHNR and CDR2 FQNEAQ (reference sequence). J was trimmed by 6 bases and V by 5 bases; bases with no gene match: 15. CDR3 size: 18 residues. The CDR3 DNA sequence: TGTGCCAGCAGCCGGGGTAACTCCGGGACTAGCGGGAGCGGCGAGCAGTACTTC. This sequence encodes CASSRGNSGTSGSGEQYF.

The V call is TRBV5-1, the J call TRBJ1-6; D is uncertain. CDR1 is SGHRS and CDR2 is YFSETQ in the germline V gene. This CDR3 has 14 amino acids. The V gene lost 0 bases and the J gene lost 7 bases, with 8 bases spanning the gap. CDR3 nucleotide sequence: TGCGCCAGCAGCTTGGCCGAGAGGAATTCACCCCTCCACTTT. Protein product: CASSLAERNSPLHF. Full variable domain (rest looked up from reference TRBV5-1 and TRBJ1-6): KAGVTQTPRYLIKTRGQQVTLSCSPISGHRSVSWYQQTPGQGLQFLFEYFSETQRNKGNFPGRFSGRQFSNSRSEMNVSTLELGDSALYLCASSLAERNSPLHFGNGTRLTVT.

This rearrangement joins TRBV13 to TRBJ1-2, with 7 bases matching TRBD1. Trimming at V came to 5 bases and at J to 6 bases, leaving 6 bases not matched to a gene. The CDR3 is 13 amino acids. Germline V lookup: CDR1 PRHDT, CDR2 FYEKMQ (reference sequence). CDR3: CASSLGQADGYTF. The CDR3 DNA reads as TGTGCCAGCAGCCTCGGACAGGCCGATGGCTACACCTTC.

This clone was found once. This chain connects TRBV11-2 to TRBJ2-7; no clear D gene. The CDR3 consists of 14 residues. Trimming stripped 5 bases from V and 2 bases from J, with 13 bases between. The germline V gene encodes CDR1 SGHAT and CDR2 FQNNGV. The CDR3 nucleotides read TGTGCCAGCAGCCTCCGAGCGCCCGCCTACGAGCAGTACTTC. Translated: CASSLRAPAYEQYF.

The rearrangement links TRBV5-1 to TRBJ2-2, with a possible D match to TRBD1 (5 bases). In germline, CDR1 is SGHRS, CDR2 YFSETQ. V was pared by 4 bases and J by 6 bases, with 13 bases between. The CDR3 is 14 amino acids. The CDR3 bases are TGCGCCAGCAGCAACCTCCAGGGCTCCGGGGAGCTGTTTTTT. This sequence encodes CASSNLQGSGELFF.

J is TRBJ2-3 and V is TRBV7-3, with D perhaps matching TRBD2 (5 bases). Germline-derived CDR1 and CDR2 are SGHTA and FQGTGA. Trimming left V 5 bases short and J 3 bases short, with 9 bases between. This CDR3 has 13 amino acids. CDR3 residues: CASSTSRTDTQYF. The CDR3 nucleotides are TGTGCCAGCAGCACTAGTCGAACAGATACGCAGTATTTT.

The chain employs TRBV9 and TRBJ1-5; TRBD1 agrees at 12 bases. V gave up 4 bases and J gave up 5 bases; unmatched junction bases: 7. The CDR3 has 16 residues. Germline CDR1 SGDLS, CDR2 YYNGEE. The CDR3 loop reads CASSPGTGGPDQPQHF. The CDR3 DNA is TGTGCCAGCAGCCCCGGGACAGGGGGCCCAGATCAGCCCCAGCATTTT.

V usage is TRBV6-5 and J usage is TRBJ1-1; D unclear. The CDR3 has 13 residues. CDR1 and CDR2 from the germline V gene are MNHEY and SVGAGI. V was pared by 5 bases and J by 4 bases, with 11 bases between. The CDR3 sequence is CASSISGVTEAFF. CDR3 DNA sequence: TGTGCCAGCAGTATCTCGGGTGTCACTGAAGCTTTCTTT.

This chain connects TRBV11-2 to TRBJ2-1, with TRBD2 matching 12 bases. The V and J ends lost 1 base and 7 bases, in that order; junction bases with no gene match: 5. CDR1 is SGHAT and CDR2 is FQNNGV in the germline V gene. The CDR3 is 16 amino acids. CDR3 sequence: CASSLVRLAGVNEQFF. The CDR3, as DNA: TGTGCCAGCAGCTTAGTCCGACTAGCGGGAGTGAATGAGCAGTTCTTC. The complete variable domain, with remaining parts taken from reference TRBV11-2 and TRBJ2-1, reads EAGVAQSPRYKIIEKRQSVAFWCNPISGHATLYWYQQILGQGPKLLIQFQNNGVVDDSQLPKDRFSAERLKGVDSTLKIQPAKLEDSAVYLCASSLVRLAGVNEQFFGPGTRLTVL.

Points on this clone: Within the sample, other DNA sequences also encode this same CDR3. This sequence joins TRBV3-1 (or the pseudogene TRBV3-2) and TRBJ1-1; D gene unclear. CDR1 LGHDT and CDR2 YNNKEL come from the germline V gene (reference sequence). With 2 bases removed from V and 8 bases from J, the gap between germline ends came to 6 bases. The CDR3 has 11 amino acids. Here the CDR3 DNA reads TGTGCCAGCAGCCAAACGGGAGAAGCTTTCTTT. Protein product: CASSQTGEAFF.

This sequence joins TRBV7-2 and TRBJ1-1; no firm D call. Trimming pared 0 bases from V and 9 bases from J, leaving 8 bases between. The length of the CDR3 is 12 residues. Per germline, CDR1 SGHTA and CDR2 FQGNSA. CDR3 sequence reads: CASSLARGKAFF. The CDR3 nucleotides read TGTGCCAGCAGCTTAGCCCGGGGAAAAGCTTTCTTT. Full variable domain (outside the CDR3, taken from reference TRBV7-2 and TRBJ1-1): GAGVSQSPSNKVTEKGKDVELRCDPISGHTALYWYRQSLGQGLEFLIYFQGNSAPDKSGLPSDRFSAERTGGSVSTLTIQRTQQEDSAVYLCASSLARGKAFFGQGTRLTVV.

The chain has TRBV5-1 and TRBJ1-2; 7 bases map to TRBD1. This CDR3 has 15 residues. Germline V gene lookup returns CDR1 SGHRS and CDR2 YFSETQ. The V segment lost 4 bases and the J segment 2 bases; nucleotides outside the gene matches: 8. This CDR3 reads CASSTTGATNYGYTF. The CDR3 DNA reads as TGCGCCAGCAGCACCACAGGGGCCACAAACTATGGCTACACCTTC. The variable domain in full, with the rest retrieved from reference TRBV5-1 and TRBJ1-2, is KAGVTQTPRYLIKTRGQQVTLSCSPISGHRSVSWYQQTPGQGLQFLFEYFSETQRNKGNFPGRFSGRQFSNSRSEMNVSTLELGDSALYLCASSTTGATNYGYTFGSGTRLTVV.

The chain couples TRBV18 to TRBJ1-5; TRBD1 agrees at 9 bases. Germline V lookup: CDR1 KGHSH, CDR2 LQKENI. The CDR3 has 17 amino acids. V trimming: 3 bases; J trimming: 2 bases; junction bases outside the gene matches: 8. The CDR3 loop is CASSPGQGYGGNQPQHF. In nucleotides, the CDR3 is TGTGCCAGCTCACCCGGACAGGGGTATGGGGGCAATCAGCCCCAGCATTTT.

This clone is a singleton in its sample. The CDR3 reads CASSPGPKGAQAGGYTF. CDR3 coding DNA: TGTGCCAGCAGTCCCGGCCCCAAGGGGGCGCAAGCAGGGGGCTACACCTTC. The rearrangement links TRBV5-4 to TRBJ1-2, with TRBD1 matching over 7 bases. The trim removed 5 bases at V and 8 bases at J, leaving 21 bases unmatched. There are 17 residues in the CDR3. CDR1 and CDR2 (germline): SGHNT, YYREEE (reference sequence).

The rearrangement joins TRBV7-8 to TRBJ2-1; 14 bases match TRBD2. Germline lookup yields CDR1 SGHVS and CDR2 FQNEAQ. There are 16 residues in the CDR3. V shed 6 bases, J shed 8 bases, and the junction held 9 bases outside the gene matches. CDR3 nucleotides: TGTGCCAGCAGGAAGCTAGGACTAGCGGGAGGCGATGAGCAGTTCTTC. It specifies CASRKLGLAGGDEQFF.

A few counts support this clone. This rearrangement joins TRBV5-4 to TRBJ1-5, with 7 positions matching TRBD1. The CDR3 extends over 14 amino acids. From germline, CDR1 is SGHNT and CDR2 YYREEE (reference sequence). Trimming removed 2 bases from V and 3 bases from J; junction bases left unmatched: 2. CDR3 DNA sequence: TGTGCCAGCAGCTTACAGGGGTTCAATCAGCCCCAGCATTTT. Amino acids: CASSLQGFNQPQHF.

This chain links TRBV4-2 with TRBJ1-1, with D maybe TRBD1 (5 bases). There are 16 residues in the CDR3. Germline values: CDR1 LGHNA, CDR2 YNFKEQ. Trimming cost V 0 bases and J 5 bases, with 16 bases left between them. The CDR3 spells CASSQDLTAGGTEAFF. The DNA for the CDR3 is TGTGCCAGCAGCCAAGACCTCACGGCGGGGGGGACTGAAGCTTTCTTT.

This chain links TRBV10-1 with TRBJ2-5; tentatively, D is TRBD1 (5 bases). Per the germline V gene, CDR1 is WNHNN and CDR2 is SYGVQD (reference sequence). V gave up 6 bases and J gave up 7 bases, with 6 bases separating them. The CDR3 covers 10 residues. The CDR3 DNA follows: TGCGCCAGCAGAGGGGTGACCCAGTACTTC. Protein product: CASRGVTQYF.